Listed here are 14 T cell receptor beta chains from one sample, sequenced in a study of blood T cell repertoires in COVID-19. TCRdb's copy holds only in-frame clones and misses some; the assay was immunoSEQ multiplex PCR. The sample includes 210,000 or so clones, more than 60% of them seen just once. The material sequenced was peripheral blood. The receptor set was obtained from a man over 45 who had recovered from COVID-19.

The chain recombines TRBV19 with TRBJ2-7, with TRBD2 matching over 9 bases. In germline, CDR1 is LNHDA, CDR2 SQIVND (reference sequence). The CDR3 is 15 residues long. The ends lost 6 bases at V and 3 bases at J; junction bases unmatched: 9. The CDR3 DNA reads as TGTGCCAGTAGCCGGCCCGGGACTAGCATCTACGAGCAGTACTTC. The encoded protein is CASSRPGTSIYEQYF.

The rearrangement uses TRBV19 and TRBJ1-1; TRBD1 matches at 8 bases. CDR3 size: 15 residues. The ends lost 7 bases at V and 3 bases at J; junction bases unmatched: 10. Looked up from germline, CDR1 is LNHDA and CDR2 is SQIVND (reference sequence). Here the CDR3 DNA reads TGTGCCAGTATGCCGGGACAGGCTTCGTACACTGAAGCTTTCTTT. Amino acids: CASMPGQASYTEAFF.

The V and J genes are TRBV29-1 and TRBJ2-7; tentatively, D is TRBD1 (5 bases). The V end was cut by 6 bases, the J end by 6 bases, with 27 bases between. CDR1 and CDR2 from the germline V gene are SQVTM and ANQGSEA. There are 16 residues in the CDR3. DNA of the CDR3: TGCAGCGTGCTGTCCTCGGGCTCGATTGGGGCCGGCGAGCAGTACTTC. This sequence encodes CSVLSSGSIGAGEQYF.

This clone was observed a handful of times. The chain couples TRBV27 to TRBJ1-1; weak D call: TRBD1 (6 bases). This CDR3 contains 20 residues. Germline V gene lookup returns CDR1 MNHEY and CDR2 SMNVEV (reference sequence). The V and J ends lost 7 bases and 6 bases respectively, with 36 bases between them. CDR3 amino acids: CASKHRVFSKFLRVDPEAFF. The CDR3 nucleotides read TGTGCCAGCAAACACAGGGTCTTTTCAAAATTTTTGAGGGTGGACCCTGAAGCTTTCTTT.

This clone came up a few times. The chain has TRBV19 and TRBJ2-1, with TRBD2 as a possible D gene (6 bases). The CDR3 has 16 amino acids. Per germline, CDR1 LNHDA and CDR2 SQIVND (reference sequence). The V end was cut by 5 bases, the J end by 0 bases, with 14 bases between. CDR3 region: CASSSRGTGSYNEQFF. DNA of the CDR3: TGTGCCAGTAGTTCCCGCGGGACTGGCTCCTACAATGAGCAGTTCTTC.

The gene calls are TRBV28 and TRBJ1-3; D is perhaps TRBD1 (6 bases). The length of the CDR3 is 14 residues. V was cut by 3 bases and J by 0 bases, with 6 bases left in between. The germline V gene has CDR1 MDHEN and CDR2 SYDVKM. CDR3 protein: CASSFRGSGNTIYF. CDR3 DNA: TGTGCCAGCAGTTTCAGGGGCTCTGGAAACACCATATATTTT.

This rearrangement joins TRBV10-1 to TRBJ2-3; tentative D call: TRBD1 (6 bases). The CDR3 runs to 16 residues. Germline CDR1 reads WNHNN; CDR2 reads SYGVQD (reference sequence). V lost 6 bases, J lost 5 bases, and 21 bases lay in between. CDR3 coding DNA: TGCGCCAGCAGCCGCACGGACAGACAACTTGGAGATACGCAGTATTTT. Its protein product is CASSRTDRQLGDTQYF.

This clone occurred many times. The rearrangement joins TRBV13 to TRBJ1-1; tentatively, D is TRBD1 (6 bases). V was cut by 1 base and J by 4 bases, with 10 bases left in between. From germline, CDR1 is PRHDT and CDR2 FYEKMQ (reference sequence). This CDR3 is built from 14 residues. The CDR3 DNA reads TGTGCCAGCAGCTTAGACGTCAGGGGCACTGAAGCTTTCTTT. Amino acids: CASSLDVRGTEAFF.

The table lists this clone with a few counts. J is TRBJ1-5 and V is TRBV12-3 or TRBV12-4; D not certain. The CDR3 covers 13 residues. Trimming took off 4 bases at V and 3 bases at J, with 7 bases between the two ends. CDR3 coding DNA: TGTGCCAGCAGTTCAGGTAACAATCAGCCCCAGCATTTT. Residues: CASSSGNNQPQHF.

The rearrangement uses TRBV12-5 and TRBJ2-3; TRBD2 matches at 12 bases. The CDR3 has 16 residues. Germline-derived CDR1 and CDR2 are LGHNT and FRNRAP. V lost 5 bases, J lost 6 bases, and 9 bases stayed unmatched. The CDR3 spells CASGTGLAGMWDTQYF. The DNA for the CDR3 is TGTGCTAGTGGTACAGGACTAGCGGGAATGTGGGATACGCAGTATTTT.

This chain links TRBV11-1 with TRBJ1-1; D is possibly TRBD1 (6 bases). The germline V gene encodes CDR1 SGHAT and CDR2 FQDESV (reference sequence). This CDR3 is built from 13 residues. Between the trimmed V and J ends, which lost 5 bases and 1 base, there was a span of 8 bases. The CDR3 DNA reads as TGTGCCAGCAGCCTACAGGGGAACACTGAAGCTTTCTTT. The encoded protein is CASSLQGNTEAFF.

This chain connects TRBV14 to TRBJ2-1, with 8 bases lining up with TRBD2. Germline V gives CDR1 SGHDN, CDR2 FVKESK. Germline trimming cut 1 base from V and 9 bases from J; bases unmatched to any gene: 2. This CDR3 comprises 13 residues. CDR3 nucleotides: TGTGCCAGCAGCCAAGGGAGCGGGAGTGAGCAGTTCTTC. It yields the protein CASSQGSGSEQFF.

This chain joins TRBV11-2 and TRBJ2-2; D is perhaps TRBD1 (6 bases). The CDR3 covers 16 residues. With 5 bases removed from V and 7 bases from J, the gap between germline ends came to 20 bases. Germline V gene data show CDR1 as SGHAT and CDR2 as FQNNGV. In DNA form, the CDR3 reads TGTGCCAGCAGCCCCCGAGGGGACACGTTTCTCGGGGAGCTGTTTTTT. This gives the protein CASSPRGDTFLGELFF.

This clone was seen only once. The chain combines TRBV11-2 with TRBJ2-5; possible D gene TRBD2, 6 bases. The CDR3 loop spans 17 amino acids. Trimming cost V 5 bases and J 3 bases, with 22 bases left between them. Germline V gives CDR1 SGHAT, CDR2 FQNNGV. The CDR3 DNA is TGTGCCAGCAGCCCAATCACGGGAGCGTGGGGGGAAGAGACCCAGTACTTC. This encodes CASSPITGAWGEETQYF.